This TCR beta chain stems from a study of control samples from healthy donors and cancer patients. The table came from immunoSEQ multiplex PCR; TCRdb's copy has only in-frame clones and leaves some out. This table has roughly 76,000 clones, approximately 94% appearing once. The length of the CDR3 is 15 residues. Trimming pared 0 bases from V and 5 bases from J, leaving 14 bases between. The germline V gene has CDR1 SGHRS and CDR2 YFSETQ. This receptor was taken from a middle-aged woman in good health. Sequencing input: blood. The rearrangement links TRBV5-1 to TRBJ2-5; D possibly corresponds to TRBD2 (5 bases). CDR3 sequence reads: CASSLVGTRGETQYF. DNA of the CDR3: TGCGCCAGCAGCTTGGTTGGCACCCGGGGTGAGACCCAGTACTTC.